The rows below give T cell receptor beta chains drawn from one sample of a study of T cell repertoires in cytomegalovirus infection. One entry per CDR3 protein, called by TCRdb with MiXCR from the reads. The sample lists 290,000 or so distinct CDR3 sequences, over 20% occurring once. The sequencing sample was made of PBMCs. The receptors here all came from a human donor in good health (CMV status not recorded). Some clones in this sample may be carry-over from other donors' samples. CDR3s leave out the opening cysteine and the closing phenylalanine or tryptophan. A D gene is named only where the DNA matches it firmly. Rows may omit the clone size; those that give it use once, few, many or a size class.

j_call,clone_size,d_call,v_call,cdr3_aa
TRBJ2-3,many,TRBD2,TRBV7-2,ASSSRLAGGPQY
TRBJ1-2,.,.,TRBV7-9,ASSSWGDYGYT
TRBJ1-2,few,.,TRBV11-2,ASSLEGRLIYGYT
TRBJ2-3,many,.,TRBV11-2,ASSLGNTQY
TRBJ2-7,many,TRBD1,TRBV7-6,ASSHHLRDSTYEQY
TRBJ2-1,many,TRBD1,TRBV19,ASSRGTGDYNEQF
TRBJ1-2,few,TRBD1,TRBV19,ASSRGQGASANYGYT
TRBJ2-7,.,.,TRBV6-1,ASRDLYEQY
TRBJ2-3,many,.,TRBV7-8,ASMSFSSTDTQY
TRBJ2-1,.,.,TRBV28,ASGISGRNEQF
TRBJ2-7,.,TRBD2,TRBV20-1,SAREVGGTWVQY
TRBJ2-7,many,TRBD2,TRBV19,ASSPIGTSGTYEQY
TRBJ2-1,many,.,TRBV7-2,ASSSSAVSSSYNEQF
TRBJ2-7,.,TRBD2,TRBV20-1,SASGTSGRASDEQY
TRBJ2-6,.,.,TRBV28,ASSERTTGANVLT
TRBJ2-2,.,.,TRBV12-3/TRBV12-4,ASSFPVTNTGELF
TRBJ1-1,few,.,TRBV6-1,ASLGGARGNTEAF
TRBJ2-1,many,.,TRBV7-2,ASSLGGWSSNEQF
TRBJ2-3,few,TRBD1,TRBV5-6,ASSLGPGGGTDTQY
TRBJ2-1,many,.,TRBV7-3,ASSRSLRDNEQF